This T cell receptor beta chain was profiled in a study of identical twins. Study-level results: The conclusions drew on cross-sectional statistical analysis instead of tracking the same donors. In beta out-of-frame sequences, the excess sharing between twins was weaker. The models gave estimates that fell short of the out-of-frame TCR alpha sharing seen in monozygotic twins.

TCRdb reanalysed the 5' RACE reads using MiXCR and keeps one entry per CDR3 protein. The sample contains 350,000 to 500,000 distinct CDR3 sequences, about 18% of which appear only once. This clonotype was recorded a few times. The antigen is undetermined. The J segment lost 6 bases and the V segment lost 5 bases, leaving 7 bases of the junction unmatched. Germline V CDR1 and CDR2: MNHEY, SMNVEV (reference sequence). The CDR3 sequence is 16 residues long. This sequence joins TRBV27 and TRBJ2-1; TRBD2 matches at 13 bases. The TCR comes from a man between 50 and 59 years old in good health. Sequences were obtained from naive T cells sorted from blood. The CDR3 is CASSDRGTSGINEQFF. CDR3 coding DNA: TGTGCCAGCAGTGACAGGGGGACTAGCGGGATCAATGAGCAGTTCTTC.